Each of the 21 T cell receptor beta chains below was sequenced from the same sample in a study of vaccination and CD4 T cells after COVID-19. Once obtained from cultured CD4+ T cells, the DNA was sequenced using the Oncomine TCR Beta short-read assay. TCRdb used MiXCR to reprocess the PCR reads, holding one entry per CDR3 protein. Here the sample spans 9,500 to 12,000 distinct CDR3 sequences, around 57% being singletons. No antigen has been identified for these receptors. Treatment here: roughly ten-day PBMC culture with coronavirus spike peptide pools or control peptides (ViraFEST assay). Sequencing was performed on CD4+ T cells from blood, cultured in vitro. Receptor source: a human donor who had recovered from COVID-19.

This clonotype has more than one count but fewer than ten. The V and J genes are TRBV2 and TRBJ2-1, with TRBD1 matching over 7 bases. The CDR3 totals 15 residues. From germline, CDR1 is SNHLY and CDR2 FYNNEI. The V and J ends lost 4 bases and 6 bases, in that order; junction bases with no gene match: 9. CDR3 amino acids: CASSVNRGRGNEQFF. The CDR3 coding sequence is TGTGCCAGCAGTGTCAACAGGGGAAGGGGCAATGAGCAGTTCTTC. The full variable domain, its missing parts supplied by reference TRBV2 and TRBJ2-1, is EPEVTQTPSHQVTQMGQEVILRCVPISNHLYFYWYRQILGQKVEFLVSFYNNEISEKSEIFDDQFSVERPDGSNFTLKIRSTKLEDSAMYFCASSVNRGRGNEQFFGPGTRLTVL.

The V gene is TRBV20-1, the J gene TRBJ2-3, with 13 positions matching TRBD2. The V segment lost 6 bases and the J segment 5 bases; nucleotides outside the gene matches: 8. Germline V gene lookup returns CDR1 DFQATT and CDR2 SNEGSKA (reference sequence). The CDR3 loop spans 15 amino acids. In DNA, the CDR3 is TGCAGTGCGAAACTAGCGGGAGGGCATGGAGATACGCAGTATTTT. Amino acid sequence: CSAKLAGGHGDTQYF.

The CDR3 loop is CASSRLGAENYGYTF. The CDR3 DNA sequence: TGTGCCAGCAGCCGATTAGGAGCGGAAAACTATGGCTACACCTTC. The J gene is TRBJ1-2, the V gene TRBV6-1, with unresolved D. The CDR3 is made up of 15 amino acids. Per germline, CDR1 MNHNS and CDR2 SASEGT. V lost 6 bases and J 2 bases, leaving 16 bases between the germline ends.

The V call is TRBV11-3, the J call TRBJ2-1; 11 bases map to TRBD2. CDR3 size: 15 residues. Germline V gene sequence: CDR1 SGHNT, CDR2 YENEEA. Germline trimming cut 5 bases from V and 4 bases from J; bases unmatched to any gene: 4. Here the CDR3 reads CASSLVAGGYNEQFF. Here the CDR3 DNA reads TGTGCCAGCAGCCTTGTAGCGGGGGGGTACAATGAGCAGTTCTTC.

This clonotype turned up a few times. The CDR3 nucleotides read TGCAGTGCTATTTCCGGACCCGGCTACACCTTC. This sequence encodes CSAISGPGYTF. The V gene is TRBV20-1, the J gene TRBJ1-2; D ambiguous. The CDR3 totals 11 residues. Germline-derived CDR1 and CDR2 are DFQATT and SNEGSKA (reference sequence). Trimming stripped 4 bases from V and 8 bases from J, with 11 bases between.

This clonotype has just a few counts. The rearrangement links TRBV10-3 to TRBJ1-6; no clear D. CDR3 length: 14 amino acids. Germline V lookup: CDR1 ENHRY, CDR2 SYGVKD. The V and J ends lost 2 bases and 6 bases respectively, with 8 bases between them. The CDR3 bases are TGTGCCATCAGTGAGATAGACACTAATTCACCCCTCCACTTT. Amino acid sequence: CAISEIDTNSPLHF.

The chain recombines TRBV5-1 with TRBJ2-7; 7 positions match TRBD1. Germline loops: CDR1 SGHRS, CDR2 YFSETQ. The CDR3 extends over 15 amino acids. J was trimmed by 3 bases and V by 4 bases; bases with no gene match: 10. CDR3 in amino acids: CASSPRTGQDYEQYF. The CDR3 DNA is TGCGCCAGCAGCCCACGCACCGGACAGGACTACGAGCAGTACTTC.

The chain uses TRBV6-1 and TRBJ2-2; 16 bases match TRBD2. From germline, CDR1 is MNHNS and CDR2 SASEGT. The CDR3 spans 16 residues. V shed 6 bases, J shed 5 bases, and the junction held 3 bases outside the gene matches. CDR3 in DNA: TGTGCCAGCAGGGGACTAGCGGGGGGGCCGACCGGGGAGCTGTTTTTT. Protein product: CASRGLAGGPTGELFF.

CDR3 in DNA: TGCAGTGCTAGCAGGGGGCGAGGCACTGAAGCTTTCTTT. The encoded protein is CSASRGRGTEAFF. The chain recombines TRBV20-1 with TRBJ1-1, with 8 bases matching TRBD1. The V and J ends lost 3 bases and 4 bases, in that order; junction bases with no gene match: 4. CDR1 DFQATT and CDR2 SNEGSKA come from the germline V gene (reference sequence). The CDR3 spans 13 residues.

The rearrangement uses TRBV28 and TRBJ1-6, with no clear D. Germline V gene lookup returns CDR1 MDHEN and CDR2 SYDVKM. CDR3 length equals 13 residues. V lost 6 bases, J lost 8 bases, and 11 bases lay in between. The CDR3 reads CASRGPLYSPLHF. In DNA, the CDR3 is TGTGCCAGCAGGGGCCCTTTATATTCACCCCTCCACTTT.

This rearrangement joins TRBV5-1 to TRBJ1-1, with TRBD1 matching 7 bases. After removal of 4 bases from V and 5 bases from J, the junction contained 11 bases not matched to a gene. The CDR3 contains 15 residues. Germline CDR1 SGHRS, CDR2 YFSETQ. The CDR3 DNA sequence: TGCGCCAGCAGCATAAACAGGGGAGGGTTAACTGAAGCTTTCTTT. This codes for CASSINRGGLTEAFF.

J is TRBJ2-7 and V is TRBV5-1; 7 nucleotides agree with TRBD1. J gave up 5 bases and V 4 bases, and 12 bases lay outside the gene matches. Germline CDR1 reads SGHRS; CDR2 reads YFSETQ. The CDR3 spans 15 residues. CDR3 nucleotide sequence: TGCGCCAGCAGCGTGGGGGACAGCTGGGGAGACGAGCAGTACTTC. Translation gives CASSVGDSWGDEQYF.

This CDR3 reads CASSIRGDDQPQHF. CDR3 bases: TGTGCCAGTAGTATAAGGGGTGATGATCAGCCCCAGCATTTT. The rearrangement joins TRBV19 to TRBJ1-5; weak D call: TRBD1 (5 bases). Per the germline V gene, CDR1 is LNHDA and CDR2 is SQIVND (reference sequence). The CDR3 contains 14 residues. Deletions cut 2 bases from V and 5 bases from J, with 10 bases between. The full variable domain, rest sourced from reference TRBV19 and TRBJ1-5, is DGGITQSPKYLFRKEGQNVTLSCEQNLNHDAMYWYRQDPGQGLRLIYYSQIVNDFQKGDIAEGYSVSREKKESFPLTVTSAQKNPTAFYLCASSIRGDDQPQHFGDGTRLSIL.

This clonotype was picked up one time. The chain combines TRBV10-3 with TRBJ2-2, with TRBD1 matching 8 bases. Germline V gives CDR1 ENHRY, CDR2 SYGVKD. V lost 2 bases, J lost 7 bases, and 6 bases stayed unmatched. The CDR3 consists of 15 residues. The CDR3 bases are TGTGCCATCAGTGAGGCACAGGGGGGAAGCGGGGAGCTGTTTTTT. Its translation: CAISEAQGGSGELFF.

The J gene is TRBJ1-2, the V gene TRBV12-3 or TRBV12-4, with 9 nucleotides matching TRBD1. V was clipped by 5 bases and J by 5 bases; unmatched bases: 3. The CDR3 spans 13 residues. CDR3 in amino acids: CASSGQGSYGYTF. Written as DNA, the CDR3 is TGTGCCAGCAGTGGACAGGGGAGTTATGGCTACACCTTC.

On this clonotype: The missing conserved phenylalanine or tryptophan at the end of this CDR3 makes a read error likely. The chain links TRBV19 to TRBJ1-2; D uncertain. The CDR3 loop spans 13 amino acids. The V gene lost 5 bases and the J gene lost 0 bases, with 7 bases spanning the gap. CDR1 and CDR2 from the germline V gene are LNHDA and SQIVND (reference sequence). The CDR3 nucleotides are TGTGCCAGTAGTGACGGTTCTAACTATGGCTACACCATC. This codes for CASSDGSNYGYTI.

This clonotype turned up a few times. The genes are TRBV6-1 and TRBJ2-3; 9 nucleotides line up with TRBD1. This CDR3 contains 16 residues. CDR1 is MNHNS, CDR2 SASEGT, per germline. V lost 0 bases, J lost 5 bases, and 6 bases stayed unmatched. Here the CDR3 DNA reads TGTGCCAGCAGTGAAGCGATACAGGGGGCAGGAGATACGCAGTATTTT. Translating it yields CASSEAIQGAGDTQYF.

V usage is TRBV2 and J usage is TRBJ1-2; possible D gene TRBD1, 6 bases. With 3 bases removed from V and 6 bases from J, the gap between germline ends came to 11 bases. The germline V gene has CDR1 SNHLY and CDR2 FYNNEI. The length of the CDR3 is 13 residues. The CDR3 DNA follows: TGTGCCAGCAGTGAGAGGGGGAAGGATGGCTACACCTTC. Translating it yields CASSERGKDGYTF.

This clonotype was counted a single time. This chain joins TRBV7-9 and TRBJ2-1, with 7 nucleotides matching TRBD1. V was clipped by 3 bases and J by 10 bases; unmatched bases: 3. Looked up from germline, CDR1 is SEHNR and CDR2 is FQNEAQ (reference sequence). The CDR3 runs to 12 residues. CDR3 amino acids: CASSFTGEEQFF. The CDR3 bases are TGTGCCAGCAGCTTTACAGGGGAAGAGCAGTTCTTC.

The gene calls are TRBV6-2 or TRBV6-3 and TRBJ1-2; 9 bases line up with TRBD1. J gave up 0 bases and V 5 bases, and 1 base lay outside the gene matches. This CDR3 has 14 amino acids. In germline, CDR1 is MNHEY, CDR2 SVGEGT. The DNA for the CDR3 is TGTGCCAGCAGTGGGGACAGGGCTAACTATGGCTACACCTTC. It is translated as CASSGDRANYGYTF.

The chain employs TRBV6-2 or TRBV6-3 and TRBJ1-2; D is undetermined. From germline, CDR1 is MNHEY and CDR2 SVGEGT. Trimming left V 10 bases short and J 0 bases short, with 12 bases between. This CDR3 has 13 amino acids. The CDR3: CATSLDTNYGYTF. CDR3 nucleotide sequence: TGTGCCACAAGCCTAGATACTAACTATGGCTACACCTTC.